The subject of this entry is one T cell receptor (beta chain). The sample belongs to a study of shared clonotypes between healthy human individuals. TCRdb's copy holds only in-frame clones and misses some; the assay was immunoSEQ multiplex PCR. The top ten clones hold roughly 0.14% of a sample with a few million clones, roughly nine tenths of them seen once. CDR1 MNHNS and CDR2 SASEGT come from the germline V gene. Trimming at V came to 7 bases and at J to 6 bases, leaving 10 bases not matched to a gene. The CDR3 extends over 15 amino acids. This sequence joins TRBV6-1 and TRBJ2-2; TRBD1 matches 8 bases. The sequencing input was naive CD4+ T cells sorted from blood. Subset described: CD45RA+ positively selected. The TCR was taken from a man between 18 and 35 years old in good health. The CDR3 DNA sequence: TGTGCCAGCAATCTTCAGGGGGCGAGTTCCGGGGAGCTGTTTTTT. Its translation is CASNLQGASSGELFF.